Listed below are T cell receptor beta chains from one sample, sequenced in a study of T cell responses to AZD1222 COVID-19 vaccine. Assay used: immunoSEQ multiplex PCR; TCRdb lists only in-frame clones, some missing. The sample yields approximately 270,000 clones, almost 95% seen once. The sample consisted of peripheral blood, taken 28 days after the second AZD1222 dose. These receptors were obtained from an adult who received the AZD1222 COVID-19 vaccine. Each CDR3 is given with its conserved first and last residue. D genes are given only for firm matches. Clone size appears in some rows only: once, few, many, or a class for an expanded clone.

j_call | clone_size | d_call | v_call | cdr3_nt | cdr3_aa
TRBJ1-4 | NA | NA | TRBV6-5 | TGTGCCAGCAGTTACTCGAGGGGTTGGCAAAATGAAAAACTGTTTTTT | CASSYSRGWQNEKLFF
TRBJ1-2 | NA | NA | TRBV6-1 | TGTGCCAGCAGTGAGGGAACAGGGCCCTATGGCTACACCTTC | CASSEGTGPYGYTF
TRBJ2-6 | NA | TRBD2 | TRBV19 | TGTGCCAGTAAGACTAGCGCCCGCTCTGGGGCCAACGTCCTGACTTTC | CASKTSARSGANVLTF
TRBJ2-2 | once | TRBD2 | TRBV7-2 | TGTGCCAGCAGCTTAAACCCGGGACTAGCGGGAGTAGGTTCCGGGGAGCTGCTTTTT | CASSLNPGLAGVGSGELLF
TRBJ2-2 | NA | TRBD1 | TRBV7-2 | TGTGCCAGCAGGTCCAACAGGGGGCAAGACACCGGGGAGCTGTTTTTT | CASRSNRGQDTGELFF
TRBJ1-2 | NA | NA | TRBV20-1 | TGCAGTGCTAGAACTAACTATGGCTACACCTTC | CSARTNYGYTF
TRBJ1-3 | NA | NA | TRBV28 | TGTGCCAGCAGTTTACGGGGCGGGGGAGGAAACACCATATATTTT | CASSLRGGGGNTIYF
TRBJ1-5 | few | NA | TRBV28 | TGTGCCAGCAAACAGCCCTTTCCGAGCCAGCGGCGGGGTAGCAATCAGCCCCAGCATTTT | CASKQPFPSQRRGSNQPQHF
TRBJ1-2 | NA | NA | TRBV18 | TGTGCCAGCTCCAGGCGAGACAGTAACTATGGCTACACCTTC | CASSRRDSNYGYTF
TRBJ1-6 | once | NA | TRBV5-5 | TGTGCCAGCAGCTTGGTGGGGACGCCGAATTCACCCCTCCACTTT | CASSLVGTPNSPLHF
TRBJ2-1 | NA | NA | TRBV30 | TGTGCCTGGAACAGTGGCCGCAATACCAATGAGCAGTTCTTC | CAWNSGRNTNEQFF
TRBJ1-5 | NA | NA | TRBV24-1 | TGTGCCACCAGTGATTTGAATCAGCCCCAGCATTTT | CATSDLNQPQHF
TRBJ2-7 | NA | NA | TRBV7-2 | TGTGCCAGCAGCTTAGGTGCGCGGGACTACGAGCAGTACTTC | CASSLGARDYEQYF
TRBJ1-1 | NA | NA | TRBV2 | TGTGCCAGCAGTGTAAGCCGGCTGAACACTGAAGCTTTCTTT | CASSVSRLNTEAFF
TRBJ1-5 | NA | NA | TRBV2 | TGTGCCAGCAGTTTCCGGGAGAGAAATCAGCCCCAGCATTTT | CASSFRERNQPQHF
TRBJ2-1 | NA | NA | TRBV5-6 | TGTGCCAGCAGCTTGGTTCCTAGCATCTCCTACAATGAGCAGTTCTTC | CASSLVPSISYNEQFF
TRBJ1-1 | NA | NA | TRBV29-1 | TGCAGCGTTGAACAGGGGCAGACTGAAGCTTTCTTT | CSVEQGQTEAFF
TRBJ1-2 | NA | TRBD1 | TRBV7-9 | TGTGCCAGCAGCCGAGGACAGGGATACTATGGCTACACCTTC | CASSRGQGYYGYTF
TRBJ2-1 | NA | NA | TRBV9 | TGTGCCAGCAGCGTAGGTGGCGGGGGCCCCGAGCAGTTCTTC | CASSVGGGGPEQFF
TRBJ2-7 | once | TRBD1 | TRBV27 | TGTGCCAGCAGTTTATATCCGGGACAGGGCCTCTACGAGCAGTACTTC | CASSLYPGQGLYEQYF
TRBJ2-6 | NA | NA | TRBV29-1 | TGCAGCGTTGAAGGGGGTAGAGGGGCCAACGTCCTGACTTTC | CSVEGGRGANVLTF
TRBJ2-2 | NA | NA | TRBV5-1 | TGCGCCAGCAGCGAATTGGAGGGGGCCGGGGAGCTGTTTTTT | CASSELEGAGELFF
TRBJ2-1 | NA | TRBD2 | TRBV4-3 | TGCGCCAGCAGCCAAGATAAACTAGCGGGAGCCGATGAGCAGTTCTTC | CASSQDKLAGADEQFF
TRBJ1-1 | NA | NA | TRBV18 | TGTGCCAGCTCACTGGGGACGGACGGGATTGAAGCTTTCTTT | CASSLGTDGIEAFF
TRBJ2-7 | NA | TRBD1 | TRBV7-8 | TGTGCCAGCAGCACCGGACAGGGGAGCCAATTCTACGAGCAGTACTTC | CASSTGQGSQFYEQYF
TRBJ2-3 | NA | NA | TRBV27 | TGTGCCAGCAGTTCTGTCCCCAATACGCAGTATTTT | CASSSVPNTQYF
TRBJ2-1 | NA | TRBD2 | TRBV6-2/TRBV6-3 | TGTGCCAGCAGTTACAGGCCGACTAGCGGTTACAATGAGCAGTTCTTC | CASSYRPTSGYNEQFF
TRBJ1-2 | NA | NA | TRBV7-9 | TGTGCCAGCAGCTTACAAGGGCCCTATGGCTACACCTTC | CASSLQGPYGYTF
TRBJ1-4 | NA | NA | TRBV6-6 | TGTGCCAGCAGTCTTGGAAGCACAACTAATGAAAAACTGTTTTTT | CASSLGSTTNEKLFF
TRBJ1-2 | NA | NA | TRBV27 | TGTGCCAGCAGTTTATCATCACAGATGACCAGGATGAGCTACACCTTC | CASSLSSQMTRMSYTF
TRBJ1-2 | NA | NA | TRBV6-5 | TGTGCCAGCAGTTCCCCTCCGGGAAGTGGCTACACCTTC | CASSSPPGSGYTF
TRBJ2-7 | NA | TRBD1 | TRBV19 | TGTGCCAGTAGTGGGGGACAGGGGGCCCTCTCCTACGAGCAGTACTTC | CASSGGQGALSYEQYF
TRBJ1-4 | NA | TRBD1 | TRBV18 | TGTGCCAGCTCAATGACAGGGAACGGTGAAAAACTGTTTTTT | CASSMTGNGEKLFF
TRBJ1-1 | NA | TRBD1 | TRBV3-1/TRBV3-2 | TGTGCCAGCAGCCAATTCGGGACAGGGGACACTGAAGCTTTCTTT | CASSQFGTGDTEAFF
TRBJ2-2 | NA | TRBD1 | TRBV5-4 | TGTGCCAGCAGTCCTCCGGGACAGAGTAACACCGGGGAGCTGTTTTTT | CASSPPGQSNTGELFF
TRBJ2-5 | NA | NA | TRBV18 | TGTGCCAGCTCTCCCCCTCAACAGCTGCCCGAGACCCAGTACTTC | CASSPPQQLPETQYF
TRBJ2-2 | NA | NA | TRBV2 | TGTGCCAGCGTAAGGTCGGCGGCATATGCGAACACCGGGGAGCTGTTTTTT | CASVRSAAYANTGELFF
TRBJ1-5 | NA | NA | TRBV9 | TGTGCCAGCAGCGAGGGAGGGAATAGCAATCAGCCCCAGCATTTT | CASSEGGNSNQPQHF
TRBJ1-3 | once | NA | TRBV28 | TGTGCCAGCAGTTTTAGCTTCTCTGGAAACACCATATATTTT | CASSFSFSGNTIYF
TRBJ1-2 | NA | NA | TRBV19 | TGTGCCAGTAGAGGGTCTACCACCTATGGCTACACCTTC | CASRGSTTYGYTF
TRBJ1-2 | NA | TRBD1 | TRBV7-8 | TGTGCCAGCAGCCTAGACAGGGCCTATGGCTACACCTTC | CASSLDRAYGYTF
TRBJ2-7 | NA | NA | TRBV7-2 | TGTGCCAGCAGCTTAGTCGGCCCCTTGGAGCAGTACTTC | CASSLVGPLEQYF